This entry features one T cell receptor (beta chain) sequence. These data originate in a study of blood T cell repertoires in COVID-19. Participants were aged roughly 18 to 95 years, lived in about two dozen US areas, and enrolled virtually. Clinical history reported by participants formed the basis on which cohorts were assigned. Cohort 3 recovered donors had two negative PCRs, clearance, or symptom resolution. The V end lost 4 bases, the J end lost 4 bases, and 8 bases lay between the germline ends. Germline-derived CDR1 and CDR2 are SNHLY and FYNNEI. The CDR3 totals 14 residues. As handled by the study authors: Reference gene primer amplification gave nucleated cell count estimates. Produced via immunoSEQ multiplex PCR; TCRdb's table is partial and in-frame only. V and J calls and clone size are copied from that table; D and trimming were computed from the DNA. The data hold a few hundred thousand clones, with 85% to 90% observed a single time.

This TCR came from a woman aged 40 to 50 who had recovered from COVID-19. V and J are TRBV2 and TRBJ1-6; no clear D. Sequencing was done on a sample of PBMCs or T cells enriched from blood (not recorded which). This CDR3 reads CASSAQTYNSPLHF. The CDR3 DNA reads as TGTGCCAGCAGTGCCCAGACATATAATTCACCCCTCCACTTT.